A selection of T cell receptor beta chains follows, all from one sample in a study of cytomegalovirus exposure and HLA in healthy donors. Data came from immunoSEQ multiplex PCR; TCRdb stores just in-frame clones and leaves some out. The sample shows around 150,000 clones, roughly four fifths of them seen only once. Sequencing input: PBMCs. The receptors come from a woman under 30 in good health and CMV-seronegative. The CDR3 runs from the conserved cysteine through the conserved F or W.

J gene: TRBJ1-2; V gene: TRBV6-1; CDR3 length: 14; CDR3 protein: CASSEALGNYGYTF
J gene: TRBJ2-5; V gene: TRBV7-2; CDR3 length: 14; CDR3 protein: CASSPQQGSETQYF
J gene: TRBJ2-7; V gene: TRBV29-1; CDR3 length: 12; CDR3 protein: CSVAEDGHEQYF
J gene: TRBJ1-2; V gene: TRBV28; CDR3 length: 15; CDR3 protein: CASSLTTGKFHGYTF
J gene: TRBJ2-3; V gene: TRBV7-9; CDR3 length: 17; CDR3 protein: CSSSIPGLASGGDTQYF
J gene: TRBJ1-1; V gene: TRBV5-1; CDR3 length: 14; CDR3 protein: CASSQTGFIPEAFF
J gene: TRBJ2-3; V gene: TRBV7-2; CDR3 length: 15; CDR3 protein: CASTTRTSGIDTQYF
J gene: TRBJ1-5; V gene: TRBV30; CDR3 length: 15; CDR3 protein: CAWSGHASGNQPQHF
J gene: TRBJ1-5; V gene: TRBV10-3; CDR3 length: 15; CDR3 protein: CAISEGQGASQPQHF
J gene: TRBJ1-6; V gene: TRBV7-9; CDR3 length: 15; CDR3 protein: CASSYWTDNNSPLHF
J gene: TRBJ2-7; V gene: TRBV28; CDR3 length: 14; CDR3 protein: CASSFGQGGYEQYF
J gene: TRBJ2-7; V gene: TRBV30; CDR3 length: 15; CDR3 protein: CAWSFQQAISYEQYF
J gene: TRBJ1-6; V gene: TRBV6-1; CDR3 length: 14; CDR3 protein: CASGRDNYNSPLHF
J gene: TRBJ1-1; V gene: TRBV7-6; CDR3 length: 16; CDR3 protein: CASSLAHGGLNTEAFF
J gene: TRBJ1-2; V gene: TRBV10-2; CDR3 length: 15; CDR3 protein: CASSDGAAPNYGYTF
J gene: TRBJ2-3; V gene: TRBV5-1; CDR3 length: 16; CDR3 protein: CASSGRTSGVTDTQYF
J gene: TRBJ2-7; V gene: TRBV28; CDR3 length: 14; CDR3 protein: CASSFGAPIYEQYF
J gene: TRBJ2-1; V gene: TRBV7-6; CDR3 length: 16; CDR3 protein: CASSPMAGETYNEQFF
J gene: TRBJ2-1; V gene: TRBV15; CDR3 length: 15; CDR3 protein: CATSKERSSYNEQFF
J gene: TRBJ1-2; V gene: TRBV4-2; CDR3 length: 14; CDR3 protein: CASSQGTGNYGYTF
J gene: TRBJ2-7; V gene: TRBV7-6; CDR3 length: 14; CDR3 protein: CASSLNEGPYEQYF
J gene: TRBJ1-2; V gene: TRBV6-6; CDR3 length: 15; CDR3 protein: CASRAKTTGSYGYTF
J gene: TRBJ1-1; V gene: TRBV7-9; CDR3 length: 12; CDR3 protein: CASSPGRAEAFF
J gene: TRBJ2-5; V gene: TRBV5-5; CDR3 length: 16; CDR3 protein: CASSLEGQGAGETQYF
J gene: TRBJ2-5; V gene: TRBV7-9; CDR3 length: 13; CDR3 protein: CASSAGQGETQYF
J gene: TRBJ2-2; V gene: TRBV4-1; CDR3 length: 18; CDR3 protein: CASSQAQGLPFNTGELFF
J gene: TRBJ1-1; V gene: TRBV7-9; CDR3 length: 13; CDR3 protein: CASSLDAGTEAFF
J gene: TRBJ1-3; V gene: TRBV19; CDR3 length: 14; CDR3 protein: CASRESHSGNTIYF
J gene: TRBJ1-1; V gene: TRBV7-9; CDR3 length: 16; CDR3 protein: CASSSNGVGGNTEAFF
J gene: TRBJ1-1; V gene: TRBV29-1; CDR3 length: 13; CDR3 protein: CSVAEGAVTEAFF
J gene: TRBJ2-6; V gene: TRBV7-6; CDR3 length: 17; CDR3 protein: CASSLRQGSTGANVLTF
J gene: TRBJ2-3; V gene: TRBV27; CDR3 length: 16; CDR3 protein: CASSLVGGSTTDTQYF
J gene: TRBJ1-5; V gene: TRBV19; CDR3 length: 15; CDR3 protein: CASRRDRGPNQPQHF
J gene: TRBJ2-1; V gene: TRBV11-2; CDR3 length: 15; CDR3 protein: CASSLDYASYNEQFF
J gene: TRBJ2-5; V gene: TRBV11-3; CDR3 length: 14; CDR3 protein: CASSPGANQETQYF
J gene: TRBJ1-1; V gene: TRBV19; CDR3 length: 15; CDR3 protein: CASTDQHEGNTEAFF
J gene: TRBJ2-3; V gene: TRBV5-4; CDR3 length: 16; CDR3 protein: CASRLAGGHRTDTQYF
J gene: NA; V gene: TRBV5-1; CDR3 length: 14; CDR3 protein: CASSFGTGDYEQYF
J gene: TRBJ2-7; V gene: TRBV11-2; CDR3 length: 15; CDR3 protein: CASSYRGPPSYEQYF
J gene: NA; V gene: TRBV6-1; CDR3 length: 14; CDR3 protein: CASSGTSGYYEQYF
J gene: TRBJ2-7; V gene: TRBV6-1; CDR3 length: 14; CDR3 protein: CASSDAGRTYEQYF
J gene: TRBJ1-2; V gene: TRBV5-1; CDR3 length: 11; CDR3 protein: CASKDDRAYTF
J gene: TRBJ2-7; V gene: TRBV10-2; CDR3 length: 12; CDR3 protein: CASSASGNEQYF
J gene: TRBJ2-5; V gene: TRBV11-3; CDR3 length: 13; CDR3 protein: CASSLFEQETQYF
J gene: TRBJ2-6; V gene: TRBV19; CDR3 length: 19; CDR3 protein: CASRPPGQPSLSGANVLTF
J gene: TRBJ2-5; V gene: TRBV5-1; CDR3 length: 14; CDR3 protein: CASSLAQTQETQYF
J gene: TRBJ1-3; V gene: TRBV11-3; CDR3 length: 13; CDR3 protein: CASSLDLGNTIYF
J gene: TRBJ1-6; V gene: TRBV7-9; CDR3 length: 16; CDR3 protein: CASSATTGTENSPLHF